The TCR beta chain under discussion was sequenced for a study of OX40 agonist ivuxolimab in advanced cancers. Overall study: Patient treatment consisted of intravenous ivuxolimab administration every 2 weeks at 0.01 to 10 mg/kg. Findings and caveats of the study: Some patients who did not respond also had low normalized T-cell clonal expansion.

About this clone itself: Its specificity is not known.

CDR3 length equals 14 residues. The germline CDR1 and CDR2 sequences are MNHEY and SVGAGI. Trimming at V came to 6 bases and at J to 4 bases, leaving 2 bases not matched to a gene. Sequencing was performed with immunoSEQ multiplex PCR; in TCRdb, only in-frame clones are kept and a portion is missing. This sample carries 23,000 or so clones, around 83% of them seen once, and the ten largest clones take around 15%. The clonotype originates from an adult with an advanced solid tumor such as melanoma, head and neck, liver or kidney cancer. The chain joins TRBV6-5 to TRBJ2-2; 10 nucleotides match TRBD1. The source material was CD4+ or CD8+ T cells sorted from blood, sampled in a trial of the OX40 agonist ivuxolimab. The CDR3 loop is CASRRTGGTGELFF. The DNA of the CDR3 is TGTGCCAGCAGGCGGACAGGGGGCACCGGGGAGCTGTTTTTT.